The 18 T cell receptor beta chains given below trace back to one sample, sequenced in a study of T cell responses to AZD1222 COVID-19 vaccine. Generated by immunoSEQ multiplex PCR, the TCRdb table keeps only in-frame clones and is missing some. The sample shows 150,000 to 200,000 clones, approximately 94% of them seen only once. The material sequenced was peripheral blood, taken 28 days after the second AZD1222 dose. The receptors derive from an adult who received the AZD1222 COVID-19 vaccine.

The chain uses TRBV5-4 and TRBJ2-7, with 9 bases matching TRBD2. The germline V gene encodes CDR1 SGHNT and CDR2 YYREEE (reference sequence). With V trimmed by 0 bases and J by 0 bases, 7 bases remained unmatched. The CDR3 length is 17 residues. In nucleotides, the CDR3 is TGTGCCAGCAGCTTGGGTCCCCTAGCGGGGAGCTCCTACGAGCAGTACTTC. It translates to CASSLGPLAGSSYEQYF.

The rearrangement joins TRBV11-2 to TRBJ1-1; D perhaps matches TRBD1 (5 bases). Germline-derived CDR1 and CDR2 are SGHAT and FQNNGV. V shed 6 bases and J shed 1 base, with 9 bases lying between them. This CDR3 region has 13 residues. CDR3 in DNA: TGTGCCAGCAGTACAGGACGGAACACTGAAGCTTTCTTT. Translation gives CASSTGRNTEAFF.

The chain employs TRBV7-2 and TRBJ1-2, with 7 bases that match TRBD1. V lost 3 bases, J lost 6 bases, and 7 bases stayed unmatched. Looked up from germline, CDR1 is SGHTA and CDR2 is FQGNSA. CDR3 length equals 14 residues. CDR3 sequence: CASSLLPGQHGYTF. The CDR3 DNA is TGTGCCAGCAGCTTGCTCCCGGGACAGCATGGCTACACCTTC.

This chain connects TRBV7-9 to TRBJ1-2, with a possible D match to TRBD1 (5 bases). V was trimmed by 11 bases and J by 4 bases, leaving 29 bases between them. Germline loops: CDR1 SEHNR, CDR2 FQNEAQ (reference sequence). This CDR3 contains 17 residues. The CDR3 sequence: CAEEGYSMAGLTYGYTF. The CDR3, as DNA: TGTGCCGAAGAAGGGTACAGTATGGCGGGACTTACCTATGGCTACACCTTC.

The J gene is TRBJ2-7, the V gene TRBV20-1; D is perhaps TRBD1 (6 bases). The germline V gene encodes CDR1 DFQATT and CDR2 SNEGSKA (reference sequence). The CDR3 is made up of 11 amino acids. Trimming took off 3 bases at V and 6 bases at J, with 9 bases between the two ends. The CDR3 spells CSASIGGEQYF. DNA for the CDR3: TGCAGTGCTAGTATAGGGGGCGAGCAGTACTTC.

A remark on this clone: In the same sample, other DNA sequences code for this CDR3. The chain links TRBV5-1 to TRBJ2-2; TRBD2 matches at 13 bases. Germline trimming cut 3 bases from V and 0 bases from J; bases unmatched to any gene: 2. The germline gives CDR1 SGHRS, CDR2 YFSETQ. The CDR3 totals 17 residues. CDR3 nucleotide sequence: TGCGCCAGCAGCTGGACTAGCGGGAGCCCGAACACCGGGGAGCTGTTTTTT. It is translated as CASSWTSGSPNTGELFF.

This chain links TRBV12-3 or TRBV12-4 with TRBJ1-1, with no clear D. This CDR3 comprises 13 residues. V lost 1 base and J 7 bases, leaving 10 bases between the germline ends. The CDR3 nucleotides read TGTGCCAGCAGTTTAGGGACCCCCATTGAAGCTTTCTTT. It specifies CASSLGTPIEAFF.

The CDR3 sequence is CASRGTTSGGTDTQYF. The CDR3, as DNA: TGTGCCAGCAGAGGAACTACTAGCGGGGGCACAGATACGCAGTATTTT. The chain recombines TRBV7-2 with TRBJ2-3; 10 nucleotides align to TRBD2. V lost 6 bases, J lost 1 base, and 7 bases stayed unmatched. The germline gives CDR1 SGHTA, CDR2 FQGNSA. This CDR3 contains 16 residues.

The chain carries TRBV5-5 and TRBJ1-2; D call uncertain. Trimming shortened V by 4 bases and J by 8 bases, and 12 bases separated the two germline ends. Germline assignment: CDR1 SGHKS and CDR2 YYEKEE (reference sequence). The CDR3 contains 12 residues. The CDR3 nucleotides read TGTGCCAGCAGCGCAGGTCTCAGGGGCTACACCTTC. Its translation is CASSAGLRGYTF.

The chain couples TRBV4-1 to TRBJ2-7; 13 positions match TRBD2. Germline assignment: CDR1 MGHRA and CDR2 YSYEKL. The CDR3 loop spans 16 amino acids. V was pared by 1 base and J by 5 bases, with 5 bases of the junction left unmatched. CDR3 bases: TGCGCCAGCAGCCAAGGGACTAGCGGGAGCTGGAACGAGCAGTACTTC. Protein product: CASSQGTSGSWNEQYF.

The chain couples TRBV4-1 to TRBJ2-6, with D possibly matching TRBD1 (6 bases). Trimming removed 6 bases from V and 4 bases from J, with 16 bases in between. Germline CDR1 MGHRA, CDR2 YSYEKL. The CDR3 is 16 amino acids. This chain's CDR3 is CASRSLGQSGANVLTF. DNA of the CDR3: TGCGCCAGCAGGTCCCTTGGACAGTCCGGGGCCAACGTCCTGACTTTC.

In DNA form, the CDR3 reads TGTGCCAGCAGCCAAGCCGAACAGGACAATCAGCCCCAGCATTTT. Translation gives CASSQAEQDNQPQHF. The chain recombines TRBV4-2 with TRBJ1-5, with TRBD1 as a possible D gene (5 bases). CDR3 length equals 15 residues. From germline, CDR1 is LGHNA and CDR2 YNFKEQ. V was cut by 1 base and J by 3 bases, with 10 bases left in between.

The chain couples TRBV7-9 to TRBJ2-7; possible D gene TRBD1, 5 bases. The V and J ends lost 2 bases and 4 bases respectively, with 18 bases between them. This CDR3 spans 16 amino acids. The germline CDR1 and CDR2 sequences are SEHNR and FQNEAQ (reference sequence). Here the CDR3 DNA reads TGTGCCAGCAGCTTAAGTGGCACGACAGATTTGTACGAGCAGTACTTC. Its protein product is CASSLSGTTDLYEQYF.

The chain recombines TRBV29-1 with TRBJ2-1, with 9 bases identical to TRBD2. The J segment lost 4 bases and the V segment lost 4 bases, leaving 5 bases of the junction unmatched. This CDR3 contains 14 residues. In germline, CDR1 is SQVTM, CDR2 ANQGSEA. Here the CDR3 reads CSVGFSGGYNEQFF. DNA for the CDR3: TGCAGCGTTGGGTTTAGCGGGGGTTACAATGAGCAGTTCTTC.

V gene TRBV6-1 combines with J gene TRBJ1-4; the D is unclear. Between the trimmed V and J ends, which lost 2 bases and 8 bases, there was a span of 9 bases. Germline-derived CDR1 and CDR2 are MNHNS and SASEGT. This CDR3 has 13 amino acids. CDR3 in DNA: TGTGCCAGCAGTGAAATAGGTTGGGAAAAACTGTTTTTT. It yields the protein CASSEIGWEKLFF.

The chain recombines TRBV6-5 with TRBJ1-2; 11 bases align to TRBD1. J was trimmed by 4 bases and V by 5 bases; bases with no gene match: 3. The CDR3 is made up of 14 amino acids. The germline gives CDR1 MNHEY, CDR2 SVGAGI. The CDR3: CASSLDRGLYGYTF. CDR3 in DNA: TGTGCCAGCAGTCTGGACAGGGGGCTCTATGGCTACACCTTC.

The V call is TRBV9, the J call TRBJ2-3; no clear D. The V gene lost 0 bases and the J gene lost 2 bases, with 19 bases spanning the gap. This CDR3 contains 18 residues. Germline values: CDR1 SGDLS, CDR2 YYNGEE. CDR3 in DNA: TGTGCCAGCAGCGTAGTTCCTGCTGGCGGCACGTACACAGATACGCAGTATTTT. Protein product: CASSVVPAGGTYTDTQYF.

The J gene is TRBJ1-1, the V gene TRBV7-3; weak D call: TRBD1 (5 bases). Between the trimmed V and J ends, which lost 2 bases and 5 bases, there was a span of 15 bases. CDR1 and CDR2 (germline): SGHTA, FQGTGA. The CDR3 sequence is 15 residues long. In DNA form, the CDR3 reads TGTGCCAGCAGCTTAGAGGGCAGGGTCCCTACTGAAGCTTTCTTT. Residues: CASSLEGRVPTEAFF.